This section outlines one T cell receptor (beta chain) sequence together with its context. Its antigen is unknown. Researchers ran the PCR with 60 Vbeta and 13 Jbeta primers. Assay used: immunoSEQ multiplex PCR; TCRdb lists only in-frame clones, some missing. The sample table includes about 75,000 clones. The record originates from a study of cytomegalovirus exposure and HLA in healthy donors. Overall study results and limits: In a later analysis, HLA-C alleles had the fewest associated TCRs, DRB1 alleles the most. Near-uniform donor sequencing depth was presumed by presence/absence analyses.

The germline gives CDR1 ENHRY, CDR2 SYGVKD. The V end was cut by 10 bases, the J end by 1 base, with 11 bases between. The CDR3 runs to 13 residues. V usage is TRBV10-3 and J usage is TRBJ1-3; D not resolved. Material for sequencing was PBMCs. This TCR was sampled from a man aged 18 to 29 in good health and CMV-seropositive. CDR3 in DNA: TGTGCCACCGTCTTAGATTCTGGAAACACCATATATTTT. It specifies CATVLDSGNTIYF.